This is a list of T cell receptor beta chains from one sample in a study of human T cells and chemical hapten exposure. TCRdb re-derived calls from the RACE reads in MiXCR, one entry per CDR3 protein. The sample lists more than 95,000 distinct CDR3 sequences, under 40% occurring once. Sequenced here: whole blood, sampled in connection with sensitization to the hapten diphenylcyclopropenone (DPC). These receptor sequences come from a man aged 40-49 years with alopecia areata. Some clones in this sample may be carry-over from other donors' samples. Each CDR3 is given with its conserved first and last residue. A D gene is named only where the DNA matches it firmly. The size of a clone is reported for some rows only, either as once, few or many, or as a class for expanded clones.

cdr3_aa: CASSQVQITDTQYF
cdr3_nt: TGTGCCAGCAGCCAGGTCCAAATAACAGATACGCAGTATTTT
v_call: TRBV4-2
clone_size: NA
j_call: TRBJ2-3
d_call: NA

cdr3_aa: CASSLFGTGNDYGYTF
cdr3_nt: TGTGCCAGCAGCCTTTTTGGGACAGGGAATGACTATGGCTACACCTTC
v_call: TRBV3-1
clone_size: few
j_call: TRBJ1-2
d_call: TRBD1

cdr3_aa: CASSQDRGTYNEQFF
cdr3_nt: TGTGCCAGCAGCCAAGATCGAGGGACCTACAATGAGCAGTTCTTC
v_call: TRBV3-1
clone_size: few
j_call: TRBJ2-1
d_call: NA

cdr3_aa: CSARGALAGTDTQYF
cdr3_nt: TGCAGTGCTAGAGGGGCCCTTGCGGGAACAGATACGCAGTATTTT
v_call: TRBV20-1
clone_size: few
j_call: TRBJ2-3
d_call: NA

cdr3_aa: CASSGTGANTGELFF
cdr3_nt: TGCGCCAGCTCCGGGACAGGGGCGAACACCGGGGAGCTGTTTTTT
v_call: TRBV4-1
clone_size: NA
j_call: TRBJ2-2
d_call: TRBD1

cdr3_aa: CASTPAGNEKLFF
cdr3_nt: TGTGCCAGCACCCCCGCGGGTAATGAAAAACTGTTTTTT
v_call: TRBV12-3/TRBV12-4
clone_size: NA
j_call: TRBJ1-4
d_call: NA

cdr3_aa: CASSPTGELFF
cdr3_nt: TGTGCCAGCAGCCCCACCGGGGAGCTGTTTTTT
v_call: TRBV6-2/TRBV6-3
clone_size: NA
j_call: TRBJ2-2
d_call: NA

cdr3_aa: CASSRGGLAPTDTQYF
cdr3_nt: TGTGCCAGCAGCCGAGGGGGACTAGCCCCCACAGATACGCAGTATTTT
v_call: TRBV4-2
clone_size: NA
j_call: TRBJ2-3
d_call: TRBD2

cdr3_aa: CASGGLAEPEGETQYF
cdr3_nt: TGTGCCAGCGGAGGACTAGCGGAGCCCGAAGGGGAGACCCAGTACTTC
v_call: TRBV19
clone_size: once
j_call: TRBJ2-5
d_call: TRBD2

cdr3_aa: CASGPTHADTQYF
cdr3_nt: TGTGCCAGCGGCCCTACACATGCAGATACGCAGTATTTT
v_call: TRBV7-9
clone_size: few
j_call: TRBJ2-3
d_call: NA

cdr3_aa: CASSLSRGRNIQYF
cdr3_nt: TGTGCCAGCAGTTTATCGCGGGGACGTAACATTCAGTACTTC
v_call: TRBV27
clone_size: NA
j_call: TRBJ2-4
d_call: NA

cdr3_aa: CSARWDRGFVETQYF
cdr3_nt: TGCAGTGCTAGATGGGACAGGGGGTTCGTAGAGACCCAGTACTTC
v_call: TRBV20-1
clone_size: NA
j_call: TRBJ2-5
d_call: TRBD1

cdr3_aa: CASSHGTENTEAFF
cdr3_nt: TGCGCCAGCAGCCATGGGACAGAGAACACTGAAGCTTTCTTT
v_call: TRBV4-3
clone_size: NA
j_call: TRBJ1-1
d_call: TRBD1

cdr3_aa: CASSARQRPPDTQYF
cdr3_nt: TGTGCCAGCAGTGCGCGTCAGCGGCCCCCGGATACGCAGTATTTT
v_call: TRBV12-3/TRBV12-4
clone_size: NA
j_call: TRBJ2-3
d_call: NA

cdr3_aa: CASREPGTGDDYGYTF
cdr3_nt: TGTGCCAGCAGGGAACCAGGGACAGGGGATGACTATGGCTACACCTTC
v_call: TRBV28
clone_size: few
j_call: TRBJ1-2
d_call: TRBD1

cdr3_aa: CASSVAGTVNTGELFF
cdr3_nt: TGTGCCAGCAGCGTAGCTGGGACAGTGAACACCGGGGAGCTGTTTTTT
v_call: TRBV9
clone_size: NA
j_call: TRBJ2-2
d_call: TRBD1

cdr3_aa: CASSLVASSSYNEQFF
cdr3_nt: TGTGCCAGCAGCTTAGTAGCGTCCAGCTCCTACAATGAGCAGTTCTTC
v_call: TRBV7-2
clone_size: few
j_call: TRBJ2-1
d_call: NA

cdr3_aa: CASCCRAGVNTEAFF
cdr3_nt: TGTGCCAGCTGTTGCAGGGCAGGGGTGAACACTGAAGCTTTCTTT
v_call: TRBV6-5
clone_size: NA
j_call: TRBJ1-1
d_call: NA

cdr3_aa: CSASLVDTQYF
cdr3_nt: TGCAGTGCTAGTCTAGTGGATACGCAGTATTTT
v_call: TRBV20-1
clone_size: few
j_call: TRBJ2-3
d_call: NA

cdr3_aa: CASSYPAAGVDNYGYTF
cdr3_nt: TGTGCCAGCAGTTACCCTGCGGCAGGGGTAGATAACTATGGCTACACCTTC
v_call: TRBV6-6
clone_size: NA
j_call: TRBJ1-2
d_call: NA

cdr3_aa: CATSDPSGDTFEKLFF
cdr3_nt: TGTGCCACCAGTGATCCCTCCGGGGACACATTCGAAAAACTGTTTTTT
v_call: TRBV24-1
clone_size: NA
j_call: TRBJ1-4
d_call: NA

cdr3_aa: CASSLHRDQPQHF
cdr3_nt: TGTGCCAGCAGCCTACATAGAGATCAGCCCCAGCATTTT
v_call: TRBV27
clone_size: NA
j_call: TRBJ1-5
d_call: NA

cdr3_aa: CASSQLDRDLAKNIQYF
cdr3_nt: TGTGCCAGCAGCCAATTGGACAGAGACTTAGCCAAAAACATTCAGTACTTC
v_call: TRBV16
clone_size: NA
j_call: TRBJ2-4
d_call: NA

cdr3_aa: CASSTLVANEKLFF
cdr3_nt: TGTGCCAGCAGTACCCTCGTGGCTAATGAAAAACTGTTTTTT
v_call: TRBV12-3/TRBV12-4
clone_size: NA
j_call: TRBJ1-4
d_call: NA

cdr3_aa: CASSPQETGSRTEAFF
cdr3_nt: TGTGCCAGCTCACCCCAGGAGACAGGGAGTCGGACTGAAGCTTTCTTT
v_call: TRBV18
clone_size: few
j_call: TRBJ1-1
d_call: TRBD1